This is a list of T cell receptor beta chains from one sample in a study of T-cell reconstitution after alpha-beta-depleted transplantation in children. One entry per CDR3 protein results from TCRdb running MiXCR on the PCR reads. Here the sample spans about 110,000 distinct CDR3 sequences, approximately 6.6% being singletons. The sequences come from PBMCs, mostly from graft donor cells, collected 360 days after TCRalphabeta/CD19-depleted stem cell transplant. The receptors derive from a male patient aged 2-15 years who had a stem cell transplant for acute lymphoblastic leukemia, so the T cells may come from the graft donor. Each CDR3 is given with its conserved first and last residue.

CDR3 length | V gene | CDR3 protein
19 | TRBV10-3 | CALDRVGEDSGRSYNEQFF
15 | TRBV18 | CASSPPGRGAGELFF
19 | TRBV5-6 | CASSPLSWVGRSGANVLTF
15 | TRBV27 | CASSYGAGEQETQYF
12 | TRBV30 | CAWSGPSGEQYF
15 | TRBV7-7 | CASTPLQAGANEQFF
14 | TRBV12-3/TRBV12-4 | CASSLRGDSQEAFF
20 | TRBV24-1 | CATRPFYVRFSHPQRETQYF
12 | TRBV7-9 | CASSFMTDTQYF
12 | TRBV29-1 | CSVPAWDTEAFF
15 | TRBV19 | CASRGRTGGEYEQYF
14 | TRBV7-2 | CASSYGQANYEQYF
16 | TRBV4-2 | CASSQDISQLNTEAFF
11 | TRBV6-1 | CASSEAREQYF
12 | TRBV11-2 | CASSQRTNEQFF
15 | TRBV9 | CASSVESSPYNEQFF
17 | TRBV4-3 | CASSHGWGQHNSYEQYF
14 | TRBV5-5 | CASSPPEATYGYTF
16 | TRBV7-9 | CASSSEIDRLQETQYF
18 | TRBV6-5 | CASSYSTDRGDELDTQYF
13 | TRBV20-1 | CSAREETRNEQYF
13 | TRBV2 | CASSPILGDTQYF
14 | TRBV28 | CAITLGNPTDTQYF
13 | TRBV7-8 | CASSFAPGDTQYF
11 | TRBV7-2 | CASSILRGYTF
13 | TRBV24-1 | CATSDSSHNEQFF
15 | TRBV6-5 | CASSYFGGAYNEQFF
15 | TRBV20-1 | CSAPWTSGSSYEQYF
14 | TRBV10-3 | CAITSGSSSYEQYF
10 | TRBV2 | CASSAPEAFF
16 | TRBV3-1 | CASSQDGGRSYNEQFF
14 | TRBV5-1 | CASSWVLSPGELFF
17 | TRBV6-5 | CASSRDGFYSGANVLTF
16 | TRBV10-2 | CASSEVERTYQETQYF
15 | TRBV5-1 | CASSLGTGVFDEQFF
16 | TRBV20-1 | CSAFRSGAPSYNEQFF
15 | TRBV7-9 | CASSPQPYGQETQYF
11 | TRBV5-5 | CASGAATEAFF
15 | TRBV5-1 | CASSLPGQGVGGYTF
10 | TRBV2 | CAGMRDTQYF
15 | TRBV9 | CASSATTGIPDTQYF
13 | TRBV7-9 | CASSFGSTDTQYF
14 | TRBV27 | CASSFTSGSHEQFF
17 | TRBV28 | CASSLLAPGHPRETQYF
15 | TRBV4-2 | CASSQIQSRSYEQYF
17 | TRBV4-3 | CASSQDPELLGRNTIYF
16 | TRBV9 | CASSVGRTDLQETQYF
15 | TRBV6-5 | CASSYSKSGRNEQFF
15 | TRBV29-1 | CSVESGVSSYNEQFF
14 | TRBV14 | CASSQDRGPGELFF
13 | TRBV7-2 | CASSSQASYGYTF
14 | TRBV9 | CASTQGDRPNEQYF